This TCR beta chain was sequenced in a study of blood T cell repertoires in COVID-19. Study in general: Acute and convalescent COVID-19 samples came from the United States, Italy and Spain. In each case, the material was cDNA or gDNA derived from T cells, B-cell-depleted T cells, or PBMCs.

Original processing notes: Reference gene primer amplification in the assay estimated nucleated cell counts. Assay: immunoSEQ multiplex PCR; the TCRdb copy retains only in-frame clones and omits some. The DNA gave D and trimming, while V, J and clone size come from that table. The sample contains more than 250,000 clones, 70% to 90% of which appear only once. The sample was peripheral blood. This receptor was taken from a man aged 55 to 69 who had recovered from COVID-19.

Written as DNA, the CDR3 is TGTGCCAGCAGTTTGGGACTAGCGGGGGTGACAGATACGCAGTATTTT. Translating gives CASSLGLAGVTDTQYF. This chain uses TRBV28 with TRBJ2-3, with 14 bases matching TRBD2. The CDR3 length is 16 residues. Germline V lookup: CDR1 MDHEN, CDR2 SYDVKM. V gave up 3 bases and J gave up 3 bases; unmatched junction bases: 2.